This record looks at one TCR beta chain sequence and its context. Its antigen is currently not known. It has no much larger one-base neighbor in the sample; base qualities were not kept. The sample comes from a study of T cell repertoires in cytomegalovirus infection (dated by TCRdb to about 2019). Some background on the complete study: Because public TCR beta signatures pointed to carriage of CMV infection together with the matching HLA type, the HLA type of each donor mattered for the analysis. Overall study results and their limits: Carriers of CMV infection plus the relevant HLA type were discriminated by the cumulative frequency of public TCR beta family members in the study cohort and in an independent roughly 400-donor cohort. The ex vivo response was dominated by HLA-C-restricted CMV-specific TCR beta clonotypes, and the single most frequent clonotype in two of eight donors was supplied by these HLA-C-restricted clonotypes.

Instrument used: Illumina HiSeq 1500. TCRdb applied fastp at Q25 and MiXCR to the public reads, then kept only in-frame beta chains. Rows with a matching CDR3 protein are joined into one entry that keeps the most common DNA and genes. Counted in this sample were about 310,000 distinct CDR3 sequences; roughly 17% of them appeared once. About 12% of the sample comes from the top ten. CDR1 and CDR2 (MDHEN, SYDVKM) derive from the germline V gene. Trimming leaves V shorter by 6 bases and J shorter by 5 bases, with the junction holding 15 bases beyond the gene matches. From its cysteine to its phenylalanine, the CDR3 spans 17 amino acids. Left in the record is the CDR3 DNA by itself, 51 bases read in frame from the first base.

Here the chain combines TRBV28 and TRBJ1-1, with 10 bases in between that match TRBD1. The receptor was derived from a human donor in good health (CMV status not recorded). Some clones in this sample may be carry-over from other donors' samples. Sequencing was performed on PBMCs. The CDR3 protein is CASSTSGQGTPRTEAFF. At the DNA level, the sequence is TGTGCCAGCAGCACCTCGGGACAGGGGACCCCAAGAACTGAAGCTTTCTTT.